This entry is about one TCR beta chain. CDR1 and CDR2 (germline): SGHTA, FQGNSA. V lost 5 bases and J lost 5; bases outside the gene matches: 5. The CDR3 contains 14 residues. These data are taken from a study of T cell changes during pregnancy in multiple sclerosis. Measured with immunoSEQ multiplex PCR; TCRdb has only the in-frame clones, and not every one. The repertoire holds approximately 50,000 clones, with less than 95% as singletons. The specimen comprised CD4+ T cells from peripheral blood mononuclear cells, sampled in the third trimester of pregnancy. The V gene is TRBV7-2, the J gene TRBJ2-2; 7 bases map to TRBD1. The receptor comes from a female donor with multiple sclerosis, enrolled in a pregnancy study. DNA of the CDR3: TGTGCCAGCAGCGCTATACAGGGGACCGGGGAGCTGTTTTTT. Translation gives CASSAIQGTGELFF.